This entry lists 3 T cell receptor beta chains sequenced from one sample in a study of CD8+CD57+ T cells in acquired aplastic anemia. Patients included in sequencing had previously demonstrated CD8+CD57+ cell expansion by flow cytometry. Genomic DNA acted as the template from which TCR beta VDJ combination and CDR3 sequence profiling were carried out. TCRdb re-called the reads through MiXCR, storing one row per CDR3 protein. The sample contains approximately 220,000 distinct CDR3 sequences, roughly 50% of which appear only once. Sequenced: sorted CD4+, CD8+, or CD8+CD57+ T cells (not recorded which) from PBMCs. The receptors stem from a human donor with aplastic anemia.

The CDR3 loop reads CAISSARQAYGYTF. For the CDR3, the DNA is TGTGCCATCAGCAGTGCTCGACAGGCCTATGGCTACACCTTC. The chain carries TRBV10-3 and TRBJ1-2; maybe TRBD1 (6 bases). Germline values: CDR1 ENHRY, CDR2 SYGVKD. The CDR3 runs to 14 residues. Trimming shortened V by 6 bases and J by 4 bases, and 15 bases separated the two germline ends.

This clonotype was seen ten or more times. V gene TRBV7-2 combines with J gene TRBJ2-3; D is perhaps TRBD1 or TRBD2 (6 bases each). This CDR3 has 14 amino acids. Germline V gene sequence: CDR1 SGHTA, CDR2 FQGNSA. V was shortened by 3 bases and J by 6 bases, with 13 bases between the two germline ends. CDR3 region: CASSFGGAGDTQYF. The DNA of the CDR3 is TGTGCCAGCAGCTTCGGGGGCGCGGGCGATACGCAGTATTTT.

This chain joins TRBV15 and TRBJ1-1; D uncertain. Trimming shortened V by 0 bases and J by 4 bases, and 12 bases separated the two germline ends. Germline CDR1 is LNHNV and CDR2 is YYDKDF (reference sequence). The CDR3 spans 15 residues. CDR3 bases: TGTGCCACCAGCAGAGATCGCGGGCAACTCACTGAAGCTTTCTTT. This gives the protein CATSRDRGQLTEAFF.